This TCR beta chain was profiled in a study of CD8 T cells in Susac syndrome (dated by TCRdb to between 2019 and 2020). For the wider study: The study used repertoire sequencing to test whether antigen drove CD8+ T cell activation and differentiation in Susac syndrome. Overall study results and their limits: The number of individuals in the TCR sequencing and HLA analysis was recognized as being relatively small.

RNA was extracted using the RNeasy kit, and roughly 0.5 to 1 microgram was reverse transcribed with random hexamers. The immunoSEQ multiplex PCR assay, covering 54 Vbeta and 13 Jbeta segments, was used to amplify TCR beta CDR3 regions. Bias from PCR amplification was corrected by using a synthetic template baseline for primer optimization and for computational correction. On the authors' methods: Reads were annotated to V, D and J genes per IMGT and analyzed with immunoSEQ Analyzer, keeping only productive sequences. To calculate clonality, Shannon entropy was normalized by log2 of the number of productive unique sequences and then subtracted from one. For each patient and control, public and private clones were evaluated among the 100 most prevalent clones. Susac-specific clones were defined as absent from healthy and MS cohorts, around 1,000 published viral clones and other ImmuneACCESS disease sequences. TCRdb trimmed public reads at Q25 via fastp, called clones via MiXCR and kept in-frame beta chains. Rows matching on CDR3 protein sequence are summarized as one entry with the most common DNA and genes. The V and J calls follow TCRdb's processing rather than the paper's. The sample table holds roughly 120,000 distinct CDR3 sequences, of which 94% were seen once. Around 0.1% of the sample is in the top ten clones.

This clonotype was counted a single time. No antigen is known for it. Per-base qualities were not stored, and no clone one base away is much larger. A single read offers scant evidence. The V and J ends are trimmed by 0 bases and 0 bases, leaving 16 bases between them. The CDR3 holds 17 amino acids from the cysteine to the phenylalanine. Left in the record is the CDR3 DNA by itself, 51 bases read in frame from the first base. For CDR1 and CDR2, the germline V gene (reference sequence) lists DFQATT and SNEGSKA. High-throughput TCR beta sequencing profiled peripheral blood CD8+ and CD4+ T cells from healthy donors, Susac syndrome patients and multiple sclerosis patients. Healthy donors were included as age- and sex-matched controls. Bulk CD8+ and CD4+ T cells were purified by magnetic negative isolation, whereas CD8+ TEMRA cells were enriched by FACS. Blood was drawn into EDTA tubes, processed within 24 hours, and PBMCs were isolated by density gradient centrifugation. PBMCs destined for TCR sequencing were cryopreserved in liquid nitrogen and later thawed in a 37 °C water bath. The sorted or isolated CD4+, CD8+ and CD8+ TEMRA cells had a purity of 90% or higher.

The TCR was taken from a human donor in good health. The chain employs TRBV20-1 and TRBJ2-3; no D gene can be assigned with confidence. Sequencing was performed on CD4+ T cells from PBMCs. The CDR3 has the sequence CSARDWAVGESTDTQYF. The nucleotides are TGCAGTGCTAGAGATTGGGCAGTTGGCGAAAGCACAGATACGCAGTATTTT.